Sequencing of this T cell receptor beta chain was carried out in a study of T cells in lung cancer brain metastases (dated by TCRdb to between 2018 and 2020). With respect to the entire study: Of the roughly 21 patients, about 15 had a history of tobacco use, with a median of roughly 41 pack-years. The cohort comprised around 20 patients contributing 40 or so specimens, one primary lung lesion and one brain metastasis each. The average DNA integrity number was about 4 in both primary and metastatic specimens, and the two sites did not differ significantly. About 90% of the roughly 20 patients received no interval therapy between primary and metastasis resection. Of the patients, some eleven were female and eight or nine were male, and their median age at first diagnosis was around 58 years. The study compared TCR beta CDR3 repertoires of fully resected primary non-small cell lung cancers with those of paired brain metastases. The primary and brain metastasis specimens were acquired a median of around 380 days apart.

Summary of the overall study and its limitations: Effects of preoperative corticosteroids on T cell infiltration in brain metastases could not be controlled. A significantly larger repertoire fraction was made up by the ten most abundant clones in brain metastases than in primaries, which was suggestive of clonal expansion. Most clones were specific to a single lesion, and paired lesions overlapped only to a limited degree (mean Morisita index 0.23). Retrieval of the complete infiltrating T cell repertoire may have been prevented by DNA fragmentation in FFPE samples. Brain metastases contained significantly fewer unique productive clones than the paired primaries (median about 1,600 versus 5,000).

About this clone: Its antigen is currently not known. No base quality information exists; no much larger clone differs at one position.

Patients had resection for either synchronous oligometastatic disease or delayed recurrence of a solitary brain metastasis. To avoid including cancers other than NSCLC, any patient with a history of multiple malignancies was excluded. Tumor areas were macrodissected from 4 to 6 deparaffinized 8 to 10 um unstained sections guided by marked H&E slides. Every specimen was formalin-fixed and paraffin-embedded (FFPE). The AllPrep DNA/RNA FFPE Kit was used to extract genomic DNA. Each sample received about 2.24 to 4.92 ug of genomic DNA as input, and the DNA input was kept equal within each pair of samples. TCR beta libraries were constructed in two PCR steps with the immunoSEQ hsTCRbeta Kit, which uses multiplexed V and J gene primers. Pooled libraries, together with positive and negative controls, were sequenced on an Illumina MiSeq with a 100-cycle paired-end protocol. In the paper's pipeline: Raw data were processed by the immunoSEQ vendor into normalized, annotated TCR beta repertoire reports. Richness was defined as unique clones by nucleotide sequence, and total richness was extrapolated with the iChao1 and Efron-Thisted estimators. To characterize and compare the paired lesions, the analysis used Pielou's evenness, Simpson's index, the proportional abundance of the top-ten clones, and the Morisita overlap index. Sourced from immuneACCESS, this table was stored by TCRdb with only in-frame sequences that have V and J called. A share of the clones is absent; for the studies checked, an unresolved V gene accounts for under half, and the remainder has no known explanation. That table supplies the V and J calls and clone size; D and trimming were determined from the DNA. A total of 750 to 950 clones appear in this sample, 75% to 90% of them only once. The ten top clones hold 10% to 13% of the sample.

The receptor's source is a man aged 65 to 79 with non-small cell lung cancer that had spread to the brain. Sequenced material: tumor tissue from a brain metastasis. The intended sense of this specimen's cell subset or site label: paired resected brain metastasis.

The DNA reads TGTGCCAGCAGCTTGGAGGGCGGGAGATCCCACGAGCAGTACTTC. This translates into CASSLEGGRSHEQYF. The rearrangement combines TRBV5-4 with TRBJ2-7; 7 central nucleotides agree with TRBD2. The CDR3 starts with the cysteine, ends with the phenylalanine, and has 15 residues. Only the CDR3 part of the read is kept: 45 bases, read in frame from the first base. The germline V end is reduced by 0 bases and the J end by 5 bases; junction bases left unmatched: 8. The germline V gene (reference sequence) sets CDR1 to SGHNT and CDR2 to YYREEE.